Presented here are 31 T cell receptor beta chains from one specimen sequenced in a study of T cells expressing NK-cell markers. Reprocessing the 5' RACE reads, TCRdb reports a single entry for every CDR3 protein and omits DNA. The listing contains 350,000 to 500,000 distinct CDR3 sequences. Sequences were obtained from blood T cells: a sorted CD56 or NKG2C T cell subset, CD4+ or CD8+ T cells, or bulk PBMC T cells (not recorded which). The source of these receptors is a woman aged 18-69 years in good health.

The J gene is TRBJ1-3, the V gene TRBV29-1. The CDR3 runs 11 residues. In germline, CDR1 is SQVTM, CDR2 ANQGSEA. The CDR3 protein is CSAVSGNTIYF.

This sequence joins TRBV20-1 and TRBJ2-3; TCRdb proposes TRBD2, but this gene call is untestable without DNA. Germline V gene sequence: CDR1 DFQATT, CDR2 SNEGSKA (reference sequence). This CDR3 region has 16 residues. CDR3 residues: CSASGLSGEGTDTQYF.

The chain uses TRBV20-1 and TRBJ2-1; TCRdb gives TRBD1 as the D gene, but with no DNA this cannot be confirmed. Germline lookup yields CDR1 DFQATT and CDR2 SNEGSKA (reference sequence). This CDR3 is 15 amino acids long. CDR3 in amino acids: CSARPGLGPYNEQFF.

The chain is built from TRBV12-3 or TRBV12-4 and TRBJ2-3; TCRdb proposes TRBD2, but this gene call is untestable without DNA. The CDR3 has 13 amino acids. This CDR3 reads CASSFPGGDTQYF.

This chain uses TRBV5-4 with TRBJ2-1; TCRdb calls TRBD2, which cannot be checked without DNA. The CDR3 covers 14 residues. Germline CDR1 reads SGHNT; CDR2 reads YYREEE (reference sequence). CDR3 in amino acids: CASSSSETYNEQFF.

The chain combines TRBV20-1 with TRBJ1-3. The V gene's germline CDR1 is DFQATT and CDR2 SNEGSKA (reference sequence). The length of the CDR3 is 14 residues. CDR3 sequence: CSAQDLSSGNTIYF.

The chain has TRBV6-4 and TRBJ2-1; the TCRdb call, TRBD2, lacks DNA for checking. Germline V gene sequence: CDR1 MRHNA, CDR2 SNTAGT. This CDR3 spans 13 amino acids. The CDR3: CASSDGERNEQFF.

This chain uses TRBV5-6 with TRBJ2-5; without DNA, the TCRdb call of TRBD2 cannot be checked. Germline CDR1 is SGHDT and CDR2 is YYEEEE. CDR3 length: 14 residues. CDR3 in amino acids: CASSLPSLISLKYF.

The chain uses TRBV7-3 and TRBJ2-1; lacking DNA, the TRBD2 call made by TCRdb goes unchecked. The CDR3 contains 15 residues. The germline gives CDR1 SGHTA, CDR2 FQGTGA. CDR3 loop: CASSLRLAGVVEQFF.

This chain uses TRBV9 with TRBJ1-3; the D call from TCRdb, TRBD1, cannot be confirmed without DNA. The germline CDR1 and CDR2 sequences are SGDLS and YYNGEE. CDR3 length equals 14 residues. CDR3 in amino acids: CASSSGQIGNTIYF.

CDR3 region: CSASRPPSPLHF. The chain couples TRBV20-1 to TRBJ1-6. Per the germline V gene, CDR1 is DFQATT and CDR2 is SNEGSKA (reference sequence). There are 12 residues in the CDR3.

This chain uses TRBV12-3 or TRBV12-4 with TRBJ2-1; TCRdb indicates TRBD2, and absent DNA this call remains unverified. This CDR3 has 20 residues. The CDR3 sequence is CASSFPEGGPVGGSYNEQFF.

The chain links TRBV4-3 to TRBJ2-2; TCRdb returns TRBD1, unconfirmable since there is no DNA. CDR3 size: 15 residues. The germline V gene encodes CDR1 LGHNA and CDR2 YSLEER. This CDR3 is CASSQDLGGTGELFF.

This chain joins TRBV7-9 and TRBJ1-1. The CDR3 is 12 residues long. CDR1 is SEHNR, CDR2 FQNEAQ, per germline (reference sequence). The CDR3 reads CASSFDISSPFF.

The rearrangement uses TRBV7-8 and TRBJ2-1; the TRBD1 assignment by TCRdb is unverifiable without DNA. The germline V gene encodes CDR1 SGHVS and CDR2 FQNEAQ. This CDR3 has 15 residues. CDR3 amino acids: CASSPQDRVNNEQFF.

The CDR3 sequence: CASSPSSGQGFQPQHF. This rearrangement joins TRBV6-1 to TRBJ1-5; lacking DNA, the TRBD1 call made by TCRdb goes unchecked. The CDR3 has 16 amino acids. Per germline, CDR1 MNHNS and CDR2 SASEGT.

The chain joins TRBV3-1 to TRBJ1-2; TCRdb's D call of TRBD1 is untestable without DNA. Germline CDR1 reads LGHDT; CDR2 reads YNNKEL (reference sequence). The CDR3 loop spans 14 amino acids. The CDR3 here is CASSLGRQGEGYTF.

V usage is TRBV28 and J usage is TRBJ2-3; there is no DNA to check the TCRdb D call of TRBD2. Germline V lookup: CDR1 MDHEN, CDR2 SYDVKM. CDR3 length: 16 amino acids. This CDR3 is CASSSATSGILDTQYF.

The chain employs TRBV5-1 and TRBJ2-3. The germline V gene encodes CDR1 SGHRS and CDR2 YFSETQ. The CDR3 runs 13 residues. CDR3 sequence: CASRGASTDTQYF.

J is TRBJ2-5 and V is TRBV12-3 or TRBV12-4. The CDR3 is 15 residues long. CDR3 loop: CASSLLGRAQETQYF.

V usage is TRBV20-1 and J usage is TRBJ1-5; absent DNA, TCRdb's TRBD1 call cannot be checked. CDR1 and CDR2 (germline): DFQATT, SNEGSKA (reference sequence). This CDR3 is 17 amino acids long. CDR3 residues: CSARVGRVGASNQPQHF.

This chain joins TRBV5-8 and TRBJ1-5; checking the TCRdb D call of TRBD1 is not possible without DNA. Germline CDR1 and CDR2: SGHTS and YDEGEE. The CDR3 is 15 amino acids. The CDR3 sequence: CASSARQRSNQPQHF.

The gene calls are TRBV20-1 and TRBJ2-7. The germline V gene has CDR1 DFQATT and CDR2 SNEGSKA (reference sequence). The CDR3 has 12 residues. CDR3 in amino acids: CSASSGSYEQYF.

J is TRBJ1-2 and V is TRBV20-1; TCRdb's D call, TRBD1, is unchecked because there is no DNA. Germline V gene sequence: CDR1 DFQATT, CDR2 SNEGSKA (reference sequence). This CDR3 has 17 amino acids. The CDR3 sequence is CSARVGRGPLANYGYTF.

The V gene is TRBV29-1, the J gene TRBJ2-7; TCRdb lists TRBD2, though no DNA is available to test this call. The germline gives CDR1 SQVTM, CDR2 ANQGSEA. The CDR3 length is 13 residues. CDR3 loop: CSVEAGLSYEQYF.

The chain has TRBV19 and TRBJ2-4. CDR3 length: 11 residues. Germline assignment: CDR1 LNHDA and CDR2 SQIVND (reference sequence). The CDR3: CASSIGNIQYF.

V usage is TRBV20-1 and J usage is TRBJ2-7; with no DNA, the TCRdb D assignment of TRBD1 cannot be verified. The CDR3 contains 14 residues. CDR1 is DFQATT and CDR2 is SNEGSKA in the germline V gene (reference sequence). CDR3 sequence reads: CSAVAGTGVGEQYF.

CDR3 in amino acids: CASSAVPNTEAFF. This chain uses TRBV6-1 with TRBJ1-1; absent DNA, TCRdb's TRBD1 call cannot be checked. CDR3 length equals 13 residues. Germline V gives CDR1 MNHNS, CDR2 SASEGT.

The genes are TRBV29-1 and TRBJ1-4. Per the germline V gene, CDR1 is SQVTM and CDR2 is ANQGSEA. CDR3 length: 12 amino acids. The CDR3 sequence: CSVGRTNEKLFF.

The chain joins TRBV7-8 to TRBJ2-5; TCRdb indicates TRBD1, and absent DNA this call remains unverified. The germline V gene has CDR1 SGHVS and CDR2 FQNEAQ. This CDR3 has 16 amino acids. The CDR3 loop is CASRPIPSGGRETQYF.

V is TRBV5-1 and J is TRBJ1-4; the D call of TRBD1 rests on TCRdb alone, since no DNA is present to check it. The CDR3 runs to 16 residues. From germline, CDR1 is SGHRS and CDR2 YFSETQ. CDR3 amino acids: CASSLLPGQWDEKLFF.